These T cell receptor beta chains were read from a single sample in a study of T cell responses to AZD1222 COVID-19 vaccine. Some clones are missing from TCRdb's copy, which holds only in-frame ones; the method was immunoSEQ multiplex PCR. The profile shows 80,000 or so clones, about 85% of them singletons. This material consisted of peripheral blood, taken on day 0 of AZD1222 vaccination. The origin of the receptors is an adult in good health. Both conserved end residues are part of each CDR3.

V	J	CDR3
TRBV9	TRBJ2-2	CASSVPTDGANTGELFF
TRBV27	TRBJ1-2	CASSLTDGFYGYTF
TRBV27	TRBJ1-5	CASSDIPTGSNQPQHF
TRBV29-1	TRBJ2-5	CSVEGGGETQYF
TRBV6-5	TRBJ1-1	CASRDGYTEAFF
TRBV7-9	TRBJ2-7	CASSLGGQVGYEQYF
TRBV5-1	TRBJ2-7	CASSLEGLGFSYEQYF
TRBV18	TRBJ1-4	CASSRTGTGVQKLFF
TRBV6-5	TRBJ1-1	CASRGTGMNTEAFF
TRBV5-1	TRBJ1-1	CASSLGQQNTEAFF